These 26 T cell receptor beta chains share one sample of origin, sequenced in a study of blood T cell repertoires in COVID-19. Clones were read by immunoSEQ multiplex PCR, and TCRdb kept only the in-frame ones, dropping some. The data show some 120,000 clones, about 86% seen once. The sequenced sample consisted of peripheral blood. These receptors came from a woman in her fifties or sixties with acute or convalescent COVID-19.

J is TRBJ2-2 and V is TRBV5-4; D is unclear. The CDR3 has 12 residues. With 4 bases removed from V and 5 bases from J, the gap between germline ends came to 6 bases. Germline V gives CDR1 SGHNT, CDR2 YYREEE (reference sequence). DNA of the CDR3: TGTGCCAGCAGCCCAATTACCGGGGAGCTGTTTTTT. Encoded protein: CASSPITGELFF.

The gene calls are TRBV27 and TRBJ2-1; 8 bases fit TRBD2. From germline, CDR1 is MNHEY and CDR2 SMNVEV (reference sequence). The V gene end was trimmed by 1 base and the J gene end by 3 bases; junction bases not matched to a gene: 2. This CDR3 region has 15 residues. This chain's CDR3 is CASSLLAGIYNEQFF. CDR3 DNA: TGTGCCAGCAGTTTATTAGCGGGGATCTACAATGAGCAGTTCTTC.

The J gene is TRBJ1-2, the V gene TRBV7-9; 7 bases fit TRBD1. Germline V gene data show CDR1 as SEHNR and CDR2 as FQNEAQ (reference sequence). Losses at the gene ends were 1 base for V and 4 bases for J; bases not matched to a gene: 6. The CDR3 loop spans 15 amino acids. The CDR3 loop is CASSLGQGEAYGYTF. The CDR3 nucleotides are TGTGCCAGCAGCTTAGGGCAGGGGGAAGCCTATGGCTACACCTTC.

This chain uses TRBV3-1 (or the pseudogene TRBV3-2) with TRBJ1-1; D gene unclear. Germline lookup yields CDR1 LGHDT and CDR2 YNNKEL (reference sequence). The CDR3 contains 14 residues. Between the trimmed V and J ends, which lost 3 bases and 4 bases, there was a span of 12 bases. Written as DNA, the CDR3 is TGTGCCAGCAGCCAGTATAAAGCGGGCACTGAAGCTTTCTTT. Protein: CASSQYKAGTEAFF.

Only a few counts were recorded for this clone. V usage is TRBV7-9 and J usage is TRBJ1-1, with 8 bases that match TRBD1. The germline gives CDR1 SEHNR, CDR2 FQNEAQ (reference sequence). The CDR3 runs to 15 residues. Unmatched junction bases numbered 12, after V lost 5 bases and J lost 7 bases. The CDR3: CASSPVSGGINEAFF. In DNA, the CDR3 is TGTGCCAGCAGCCCCGTATCAGGGGGCATTAATGAAGCTTTCTTT.

This clone was detected once. The V call is TRBV30, the J call TRBJ2-3, with D possibly matching TRBD2 (6 bases). The CDR3 spans 16 residues. V was trimmed by 4 bases and J by 0 bases, leaving 17 bases between them. Germline V gives CDR1 GTSNPN, CDR2 SVGIG (reference sequence). CDR3 bases: TGTGCCTGGACTGCGGAGGGGTCGGCTAGCACAGATACGCAGTATTTT. It yields the protein CAWTAEGSASTDTQYF.

The V and J genes are TRBV11-3 and TRBJ2-3; D gene uncertain. V lost 1 base and J 4 bases, leaving 18 bases between the germline ends. The CDR3 loop spans 17 amino acids. CDR1 and CDR2 from the germline V gene are SGHNT and YENEEA. CDR3 protein: CASSLVSPPSIADTQYF. In DNA, the CDR3 is TGTGCCAGCAGCTTAGTCTCACCCCCCTCAATAGCAGATACGCAGTATTTT.

The rearrangement uses TRBV3-1 (or the pseudogene TRBV3-2) and TRBJ1-2; 7 nucleotides agree with TRBD1. The CDR3 runs to 16 residues. CDR1 is LGHDT, CDR2 YNNKEL, per germline (reference sequence). The V gene end was trimmed by 1 base and the J gene end by 2 bases; junction bases not matched to a gene: 7. The DNA of the CDR3 is TGTGCCAGCAGCCAAGGAAGGCCGGGACAGAACTATGGCTACACCTTC. Translated, it gives CASSQGRPGQNYGYTF.

The gene calls are TRBV2 and TRBJ1-6; 8 bases fit TRBD1. CDR1 and CDR2 from the germline V gene are SNHLY and FYNNEI. The CDR3 has 16 amino acids. The junction had 11 bases not matched to a gene; V was cut back by 6 bases and J by 7 bases. The chain's CDR3 is CASRGRTGMVNSPLHF. CDR3 nucleotide sequence: TGTGCCAGCAGGGGCCGGACAGGGATGGTGAATTCACCCCTCCACTTT.

This clone turned up a few times. The rearrangement joins TRBV19 to TRBJ2-5, with 9 bases identical to TRBD1. This CDR3 spans 17 amino acids. Germline CDR1 LNHDA, CDR2 SQIVND (reference sequence). J gave up 5 bases and V 3 bases, and 13 bases lay outside the gene matches. CDR3 DNA: TGTGCCAGTAGTATTACCGGGACAGGGACGGTCGGGGAGACCCAGTACTTC. Translation: CASSITGTGTVGETQYF.

The chain uses TRBV20-1 and TRBJ1-1; TRBD1 might be the D (5 bases). Trimming took off 3 bases at V and 4 bases at J, with 12 bases between the two ends. This CDR3 has 13 residues. The germline gives CDR1 DFQATT, CDR2 SNEGSKA (reference sequence). In DNA form, the CDR3 reads TGCAGTGCTAGTAAGCCCGGGGGCACTGAAGCTTTCTTT. This codes for CSASKPGGTEAFF.

This clone was observed a single time. This rearrangement joins TRBV7-9 to TRBJ1-2; D perhaps matches TRBD1 (5 bases). Germline loops: CDR1 SEHNR, CDR2 FQNEAQ (reference sequence). The V end was cut by 1 base, the J end by 7 bases, with 16 bases between. The CDR3 sequence is 15 residues long. DNA of the CDR3: TGTGCCAGCAGCTTAGTCGCAGGGCTCGGGTCTGGCTACACCTTC. Its protein is CASSLVAGLGSGYTF.

The rearrangement joins TRBV2 to TRBJ1-6; D uncertain. V lost 2 bases and J 3 bases, leaving 8 bases between the germline ends. The CDR3 consists of 15 residues. Germline V gene sequence: CDR1 SNHLY, CDR2 FYNNEI. CDR3 region: CASSEKRGYNSPLHF. DNA of the CDR3: TGTGCCAGCAGTGAAAAACGGGGCTATAATTCACCCCTCCACTTT.

The chain carries TRBV9 and TRBJ2-1; no clear D gene. CDR3 length: 15 residues. Germline V gene lookup returns CDR1 SGDLS and CDR2 YYNGEE. The ends were cut back, 3 bases at V and 3 bases at J, with 13 bases in the middle. The CDR3 DNA reads as TGTGCCAGCAGCGGACCTAGTGGAGACTACAATGAGCAGTTCTTC. Translation gives CASSGPSGDYNEQFF.

V gene TRBV9 combines with J gene TRBJ2-7; 9 nucleotides match TRBD2. Trimming at V came to 0 bases and at J to 7 bases, leaving 11 bases not matched to a gene. The CDR3 length is 16 residues. Germline assignment: CDR1 SGDLS and CDR2 YYNGEE. DNA for the CDR3: TGTGCCAGCAGCGTAGGCGTGGTAGCGGGAGTGGGGGAGCAGTACTTC. Amino acid sequence: CASSVGVVAGVGEQYF.

CDR3 sequence reads: CASSLDGTPRNTIYF. Written as DNA, the CDR3 is TGTGCCAGCAGCTTAGACGGGACACCTCGAAACACCATATATTTT. The rearrangement joins TRBV7-8 to TRBJ1-3, with D maybe TRBD1 (6 bases). The V gene lost 1 base and the J gene lost 5 bases, with 12 bases spanning the gap. Germline assignment: CDR1 SGHVS and CDR2 FQNEAQ. The CDR3 totals 15 residues.

V and J are TRBV2 and TRBJ2-2; D is undetermined. Germline loops: CDR1 SNHLY, CDR2 FYNNEI. Trimming cost V 6 bases and J 6 bases, with 14 bases left between them. The CDR3 length is 14 residues. The CDR3 DNA reads as TGTGCCAGCAGACCCGACTCAGTCGCCGGGGAGCTGTTTTTT. This sequence encodes CASRPDSVAGELFF.

This chain uses TRBV6-5 with TRBJ1-4; 8 bases line up with TRBD1. Trimming cost V 7 bases and J 7 bases; bases outside gene matches: 8. Germline V CDR1 and CDR2: MNHEY, SVGAGI. The CDR3 loop spans 14 amino acids. CDR3 in amino acids: CASTLGQGSEKLFF. CDR3 coding DNA: TGTGCCAGCACTCTAGGACAGGGTTCTGAAAAACTGTTTTTT.

This clone was observed a handful of times. V gene TRBV15 combines with J gene TRBJ2-1; 15 nucleotides match TRBD2. In germline, CDR1 is LNHNV, CDR2 YYDKDF (reference sequence). This CDR3 has 19 amino acids. Germline trimming cut 0 bases from V and 0 bases from J; bases unmatched to any gene: 3. CDR3 coding DNA: TGTGCCACCAGCAGAGAGGGGACTAGCGGGGGGAGCTCCTACAATGAGCAGTTCTTC. Translating gives CATSREGTSGGSSYNEQFF.

The genes are TRBV2 and TRBJ1-1; D may be TRBD1 (6 bases). V was cut by 6 bases and J by 0 bases, with 14 bases left in between. Germline CDR1 is SNHLY and CDR2 is FYNNEI. CDR3 size: 15 residues. The DNA of the CDR3 is TGTGCCAGCAGGGCGAGACAGGCGATGAACACTGAAGCTTTCTTT. Translating it yields CASRARQAMNTEAFF.

The V call is TRBV7-8, the J call TRBJ1-5; tentatively, D is TRBD1 (5 bases). Germline loops: CDR1 SGHVS, CDR2 FQNEAQ. Trimming removed 2 bases at V and 4 bases at J, with 15 bases between. The CDR3 covers 16 residues. CDR3 protein: CASSLSLGTLNQPQHF. The CDR3 nucleotides are TGTGCCAGCAGCTTAAGTCTGGGGACTCTTAATCAGCCCCAGCATTTT.

The V and J genes are TRBV28 and TRBJ1-4; the match to TRBD1 covers 9 bases. CDR3 length equals 14 residues. V dropped 6 bases and J dropped 8; count of bases not matched to a gene: 7. CDR1 and CDR2 (germline): MDHEN, SYDVKM. The CDR3 is CASRRQGGDEKLFF. CDR3 sequence (DNA): TGTGCCAGCAGGCGACAGGGGGGAGACGAAAAACTGTTTTTT.

This chain uses TRBV5-8 with TRBJ1-2; 8 nucleotides align to TRBD1. This CDR3 is 14 amino acids long. After removal of 2 bases from V and 4 bases from J, the junction contained 4 bases not matched to a gene. CDR1 SGHTS and CDR2 YDEGEE come from the germline V gene. The CDR3 DNA reads as TGTGCCAGCAGCTTAGGGACAGGACCCTATGGCTACACCTTC. It yields the protein CASSLGTGPYGYTF.

Only a few counts were recorded for this clone. This chain uses TRBV6-4 with TRBJ2-1; TRBD2 matches at 10 bases. V was pared by 6 bases and J by 8 bases, with 10 bases of the junction left unmatched. CDR1 is MRHNA, CDR2 SNTAGT, per germline. The CDR3 sequence is 15 residues long. CDR3 protein: CASSPRSGGGHEQFF. As DNA, the CDR3 is TGTGCCAGCAGCCCGCGGAGCGGGGGGGGACATGAGCAGTTCTTC.

The J gene is TRBJ2-7, the V gene TRBV6-5; 9 nucleotides agree with TRBD2. The CDR3 consists of 13 residues. CDR1 MNHEY and CDR2 SVGAGI come from the germline V gene. After removal of 7 bases from V and 7 bases from J, the junction contained 8 bases not matched to a gene. The CDR3 loop is CASTGVAGGEQYF. The CDR3 DNA is TGTGCCAGCACTGGGGTCGCGGGGGGGGAGCAGTACTTC.

The CDR3 region is CASSQAGVNEQFF. The CDR3 nucleotides are TGTGCCAGCAGCCAAGCAGGTGTCAATGAGCAGTTCTTC. The chain is built from TRBV3-1 (or the pseudogene TRBV3-2) and TRBJ2-1, with D hard to call. V lost 1 base and J 6 bases, leaving 7 bases between the germline ends. In germline, CDR1 is LGHDT, CDR2 YNNKEL (reference sequence). The CDR3 has 13 amino acids.